This TCR beta chain stems from a study of identical twins. TCRdb analysed the 5' RACE reads with MiXCR anew, one entry per CDR3 protein. This table holds about 240,000 distinct CDR3 sequences, roughly a tenth found once. Concerning this clonotype: A read error may be the cause here, since a much bigger clone is one base away.

Germline CDR1 and CDR2: DFQATT and SNEGSKA (reference sequence). Losses at the gene ends were 6 bases for V and 6 bases for J; bases not matched to a gene: 10. There are 14 residues in the CDR3. The V and J genes are TRBV20-1 and TRBJ2-7; 11 bases line up with TRBD1. The sequencing input was memory T cells sorted from blood. The origin of this receptor is a man aged 45-65 years in good health. The CDR3 DNA sequence: TGCAGTGCCACCCGGACAGGGGGCAAGGGCGAGCAGTACTTC. Amino acid sequence: CSATRTGGKGEQYF.